These 2 T cell receptor beta chains originate from one sample sequenced in a study of blood T cell repertoires in COVID-19. The method was immunoSEQ multiplex PCR; TCRdb's version includes in-frame clones alone and lacks a portion of them. The sample holds 200,000 to 300,000 clones; about 89% are singletons and the top ten take approximately 9.4%. The material sequenced was peripheral blood. The source of these receptors is a middle-aged man who had recovered from COVID-19.

V usage is TRBV7-9 and J usage is TRBJ1-6; D gene ambiguous. V lost 5 bases to trimming and J lost 8 bases, with 10 bases between them. The CDR3 consists of 13 residues. CDR1 SEHNR and CDR2 FQNEAQ come from the germline V gene (reference sequence). As DNA, the CDR3 is TGTGCCAGCAGCCTTAGTAGAGATTCACCCCTCCACTTT. Its protein is CASSLSRDSPLHF.

The chain joins TRBV6-2 or TRBV6-3 to TRBJ1-2; D remains ambiguous. V lost 0 bases, J lost 2 bases, and 16 bases lay in between. The CDR3 covers 17 residues. Germline V lookup: CDR1 MNHEY, CDR2 SVGEGT. CDR3 DNA: TGTGCCAGCAGTTACTCCACAGTCCTCGCCTTAAACTATGGCTACACCTTC. Its translation: CASSYSTVLALNYGYTF.